This TCR beta chain was profiled in a study of graft-versus-host responses after intestinal transplantation (dated by TCRdb to about 2021). In the study overall: The transplants that recipients got were multivisceral, liver-intestinal, or isolated intestinal. Every recipient was given anti-thymocyte globulin induction, followed by around three years of maintenance tacrolimus and steroids. Graft-versus-host and host-versus-graft alloreactive T cell clones were tracked in the graft, circulation and bone marrow after intestinal transplantation using bulk TCR-beta CDR3 sequencing. Alloreactive clones were identified by sequencing pre-transplant mixed lymphocyte reaction products and comparing them with unstimulated pre-transplant donor and recipient T cells. The cohort enrolled 20 to 25 intestinal transplant recipients, one of whom was a retransplant, and a few patients without pretransplant specimens were excluded. Donor T cell macrochimerism was defined as a peak of at least 4% donor T cells among recipient peripheral blood mononuclear cells. Rather than going through the commercial service, samples from three later patients were sequenced in-house on an Illumina MiSeq and processed with MiXCR. Here is what the overall study found, with its caveats: The conclusions were limited by the relatively low number and heterogeneity of the intestinal transplant patients. Early after transplant, declines in HvG clones were associated with peak levels of circulating GvH clones. In the allografts of patients with donor T cell macrochimerism, GvH to HvG T cell clonal ratios were high. GvH clones were detected in recipient bone marrow, and some appeared earlier in ileal mucosa or blood, consistent with an intestinal mucosal origin.

This specimen's time point label, per the study, means: cells obtained before transplantation from donor or recipient. CD3+CD4+ and CD3+CD8+ populations were FACS-sorted from unstimulated pre-transplant donor and recipient cells taken from spleen or lymph nodes. Receptors were amplified or captured by the immunoSEQ multiplex PCR assay. For most patients, genomic DNA was isolated with the Qiagen DNeasy Blood and Tissue Kit and shipped frozen to Adaptive Biotechnologies for TCR sequencing. For most patients, genomic DNA was subjected to high-throughput TCR-beta CDR3 sequencing by Adaptive Biotechnologies. Per the authors' processing: Adaptive's ImmunoSEQ software supplied the TCR sequencing data for around 19 patients, while MiXCR and VDJtools were used to process a few other patients. To correct CD4 versus CD8 sorting errors, any sequence found in both subsets at a frequency ratio below 5:1 was removed. CDR3 nucleotide sequences shared between donor and recipient were removed because the origin of such sequences could not be assigned. Alloreactive clones required at least 2-fold expansion over unstimulated cells and minimum CFSE-low frequency of 0.002% (template counts) or 0.001% (read counts). A clone was considered mappable if detected in the sequenced pre-transplant spleen, lymph node, or MLR CFSE-low populations of the donor or recipient. The cumulative frequency of alloreactive clones was calculated as a percentage of all sequences, weighted by copy number. TCRdb mirrors the immuneACCESS table, restricted to in-frame sequences. Some clones are absent from its copies; in checked studies, under half trace to an unresolved V gene, and the reason for the others is unknown. The V and J calls and the clone size are those of that table, but D and trimming were determined from the DNA. Here the sample has around 88,000 clones; approximately 90% occur a single time. The ten top clones hold 7.6% of the sample.

Counted from cysteine to phenylalanine, this CDR3 has 15 amino acids. This entry keeps only the CDR3 DNA: 45 bases, framed from base 1. The germline V gene encodes CDR1 MGHRA and CDR2 YSYEKL. V is pared back by 1 base and J by 3 bases, with 12 bases lying between the germline termini. Notes on this clone: Its antigen specificity is not known. Base qualities are not at hand, and no much larger clone is one base apart.

The sequence was obtained from a human donor who was the organ donor for an intestinal transplant. This receptor chain uses TRBV4-1 and TRBJ1-1, and TRBD1 may be the D gene, going by 6 matching bases. Sequenced here: unstimulated CD8+ T cells sorted from spleen or lymph node cells, sampled before transplant. The DNA sequence is given as TGCGCCAGCAGCCAAGTGGGGGGCGCGGACACTGAAGCTTTCTTT. Translated, it gives CASSQVGGADTEAFF.